This entry lists 7 T cell receptor beta chains sequenced from one sample in a study of blood T cell repertoires in COVID-19. Sequenced by immunoSEQ multiplex PCR; TCRdb stores in-frame clones only, minus some. Altogether about 190,000 clones are present, over 80% being singletons, with the ten largest covering over 5%. The specimen was peripheral blood. Receptors originate from a woman under 40 with acute or convalescent COVID-19.

The V call is TRBV30, the J call TRBJ1-2; the D gene is possibly TRBD1 (5 bases). Germline CDR1 GTSNPN, CDR2 SVGIG (reference sequence). Trimming took off 3 bases at V and 6 bases at J, with 17 bases between the two ends. This CDR3 has 14 residues. CDR3 in amino acids: CAWRPKSPTDGYTF. CDR3 sequence (DNA): TGTGCCTGGAGACCCAAGTCCCCGACAGATGGCTACACCTTC. Combining the CDR3 with reference TRBV30 and TRBJ1-2 gives the whole variable domain SQTIHQWPATLVQPVGSPLSLECTVEGTSNPNLYWYRQAAGRGLQLLFYSVGIGQISSEVPQNLSASRPQDRQFILSSKKLLLSDSGFYLCAWRPKSPTDGYTFGSGTRLTVV.

CDR3 bases: TGTGCCAGCAGCTCCCTGAGCTCGAACTACAATGAGCAGTTCTTC. Amino acids: CASSSLSSNYNEQFF. The chain couples TRBV7-9 to TRBJ2-1; no clear D. V was shortened by 4 bases and J by 3 bases, with 13 bases between the two germline ends. The CDR3 covers 15 residues. CDR1 SEHNR and CDR2 FQNEAQ come from the germline V gene (reference sequence).

This chain links TRBV7-7 with TRBJ2-2, with D possibly matching TRBD1 (5 bases). The germline V and J ends were trimmed by 4 bases and 4 bases, with 13 bases remaining between them. The CDR3 totals 15 residues. The germline V gene encodes CDR1 SSHAT and CDR2 FNYEAQ (reference sequence). In nucleotides, the CDR3 is TGTGCCAGCAGCTCGAGCCGACAGTCCACCGGGGAGCTGTTTTTT. This gives the protein CASSSSRQSTGELFF.

V gene TRBV20-1 combines with J gene TRBJ1-6; D not certain. The CDR3 has 11 amino acids. V lost 5 bases, J lost 8 bases, and 7 bases lay in between. The germline CDR1 and CDR2 sequences are DFQATT and SNEGSKA (reference sequence). The CDR3 here is CSARGDSPLHF. CDR3 sequence (DNA): TGCAGTGCTCGGGGTGATTCACCCCTCCACTTT.

The chain has TRBV28 and TRBJ2-7; D not resolved. Germline assignment: CDR1 MDHEN and CDR2 SYDVKM. Trimming pared 3 bases from V and 6 bases from J, leaving 6 bases between. The CDR3 is 11 amino acids. Here the CDR3 reads CASSFRFEQYF. The CDR3, as DNA: TGTGCCAGCAGTTTCCGGTTCGAGCAGTACTTC.

This chain connects TRBV5-8 to TRBJ2-1; 10 bases fit TRBD1. Germline values: CDR1 SGHTS, CDR2 YDEGEE. The J segment lost 9 bases and the V segment lost 4 bases, leaving 10 bases of the junction unmatched. This CDR3 is 15 amino acids long. CDR3 in amino acids: CASSAGQGHLGEQFF. The CDR3 nucleotides read TGTGCCAGCAGCGCGGGACAGGGGCACCTCGGTGAGCAGTTCTTC.

There are a few counts of this clone. The chain joins TRBV18 to TRBJ1-6; D perhaps matches TRBD1 (6 bases). Germline V gene lookup returns CDR1 KGHSH and CDR2 LQKENI. CDR3 length equals 15 residues. The V and J ends lost 6 bases and 8 bases respectively, with 17 bases between them. DNA of the CDR3: TGTGCCAGCTCCTTCACCGGGGCAGGGGATTCACCCCTCCACTTT. This gives the protein CASSFTGAGDSPLHF.